The present T cell receptor (beta chain) was sequenced within a study of T cells in Graves' hyperthyroidism and ophthalmopathy. Regarding the study as a whole: In validation, the model predicted ophthalmopathy. These predictions came a median approximately 5.9 months before onset.

Using RNA transcripts as the source, TCR beta CDR3 regions were amplified. Using the HTBI primer set, a first-round RT-PCR was run on the TCR CDR3. TCRdb used MiXCR to reprocess the multiplex PCR reads, holding one entry per CDR3 protein. The sample lists around 500,000 distinct CDR3 sequences; less than 25% were seen once. It was uncontrolled infection, other autoimmune disease, pregnancy or lactation that excluded patients. As concerns this clonotype: Its antigen is as yet unknown. A much larger clone differs from this one at a single base, so this may be a read error.

The CDR3 length is 17 residues. V lost 6 bases and J lost 3; bases outside the gene matches: 13. This chain joins TRBV12-3 or TRBV12-4 and TRBJ2-7; 11 nucleotides align to TRBD2. The source of this sequence is a woman in her 70s with Graves' ophthalmopathy. Sequenced sample: blood. The DNA of the CDR3 is TGTGCCAGCAGCGGGACTAGCGGCCTTAGGAGCTTCTACGAGCAGTACTTC. Translated: CASSGTSGLRSFYEQYF.